What follows are 16 T cell receptor beta chains derived from one specimen sequenced in a study of blood T cell repertoires in COVID-19. Profiled with immunoSEQ multiplex PCR; TCRdb holds only in-frame clones, not every one. This sample has 350,000 to 400,000 clones, with roughly nine tenths found just once. The sample taken for sequencing was PBMCs or T cells enriched from blood (not recorded which). All receptors derive from a woman in her twenties or thirties who had recovered from COVID-19.

The V call is TRBV30, the J call TRBJ2-2; the D is unclear. From germline, CDR1 is GTSNPN and CDR2 SVGIG (reference sequence). V was cut by 3 bases and J by 3 bases, with 11 bases left in between. This CDR3 has 14 residues. DNA for the CDR3: TGTGCCTGGAGGGATAGCTGGTACACCGGGGAGCTGTTTTTT. It yields the protein CAWRDSWYTGELFF.

The genes are TRBV28 and TRBJ1-1, with a weak D call TRBD1 (5 bases). V dropped 6 bases and J dropped 9 bases, with 14 bases sitting between them. Germline-derived CDR1 and CDR2 are MDHEN and SYDVKM. The CDR3 is 12 residues long. The CDR3 here is CASSLPRQKAFF. CDR3 bases: TGTGCCAGCAGCCTTCCCCGACAGAAAGCTTTCTTT.

The chain employs TRBV18 and TRBJ1-2, with a tentative D call TRBD1 (6 bases). Germline loops: CDR1 KGHSH, CDR2 LQKENI. This CDR3 has 17 amino acids. V was shortened by 6 bases and J by 0 bases, with 20 bases between the two germline ends. CDR3 nucleotide sequence: TGTGCCAGCTCCCAATCGGCAGGGGTTCAAGCTAACTATGGCTACACCTTC. This encodes CASSQSAGVQANYGYTF.

V gene TRBV27 combines with J gene TRBJ1-6; TRBD1 aligns across 9 bases. This CDR3 has 12 residues. V lost 7 bases, J lost 9 bases, and 1 base stayed unmatched. Germline CDR1 reads MNHEY; CDR2 reads SMNVEV (reference sequence). The CDR3 DNA is TGTGCCAGCAAGGACAGGGGTTCACCCCTCCACTTT. This translates into CASKDRGSPLHF.

V is TRBV27 and J is TRBJ1-1; no reliable D call. The germline V gene has CDR1 MNHEY and CDR2 SMNVEV (reference sequence). Trimming took 6 bases from V and 3 from J, leaving 14 bases between them. CDR3 size: 14 residues. CDR3 sequence (DNA): TGTGCCAGCAGCGCAACGAGGGAGGACACTGAAGCTTTCTTT. Protein sequence: CASSATREDTEAFF.

V and J are TRBV27 and TRBJ2-7; the D gene is possibly TRBD2 (7 bases). V gave up 4 bases and J gave up 9 bases, with 16 bases separating them. The germline CDR1 and CDR2 sequences are MNHEY and SMNVEV (reference sequence). The CDR3 is made up of 13 amino acids. The CDR3 DNA reads as TGTGCCAGCAGTTCCTCAAGGGGGGGCGTGCAGTACTTC. It is translated as CASSSSRGGVQYF.

J is TRBJ1-2 and V is TRBV19; 8 bases line up with TRBD1. With V trimmed by 1 base and J by 6 bases, 7 bases remained unmatched. The CDR3 sequence is 15 residues long. CDR1 and CDR2 (germline): LNHDA, SQIVND (reference sequence). CDR3: CASSIGLRQGNGYTF. The CDR3 DNA sequence: TGTGCCAGTAGTATAGGCTTGAGACAGGGGAATGGCTACACCTTC.

As concerns this clone: One junction end does not reproduce the germline sequence, and a read error may be involved. The V gene is TRBV5-1, the J gene TRBJ2-1; 9 bases fit TRBD1. Germline CDR1 SGHRS, CDR2 YFSETQ. The CDR3 spans 13 residues. This CDR3 is CASSNTLGQGLLF. CDR3 coding DNA: TGCGCCAGCAGCAACACATTGGGACAGGGTTTGCTCTTC.

J is TRBJ1-1 and V is TRBV5-1; 7 nucleotides match TRBD1. Germline trimming cut 4 bases from V and 1 base from J; bases unmatched to any gene: 4. This CDR3 has 14 residues. Germline CDR1 is SGHRS and CDR2 is YFSETQ. This CDR3 reads CASSPQGSNTEAFF. DNA for the CDR3: TGCGCCAGCAGCCCACAGGGGTCGAACACTGAAGCTTTCTTT.

This chain joins TRBV19 and TRBJ1-4; 7 bases align to TRBD1. V shed 6 bases and J 11 bases; nucleotides not matched to a gene: 12. Germline lookup yields CDR1 LNHDA and CDR2 SQIVND (reference sequence). This CDR3 has 14 residues. The CDR3 spells CASRIRDSSGKLFF. DNA of the CDR3: TGTGCCAGTAGGATCCGGGACAGTAGTGGGAAACTGTTTTTT.

The chain couples TRBV5-1 to TRBJ1-1; D might be TRBD1 (6 bases). The CDR3 contains 15 residues. Germline values: CDR1 SGHRS, CDR2 YFSETQ. The V and J ends lost 4 bases and 1 base respectively, with 14 bases between them. The chain's CDR3 is CASSPQQGANTEAFF. The CDR3 DNA reads as TGCGCCAGCAGCCCTCAACAGGGAGCGAACACTGAAGCTTTCTTT.

The V and J genes are TRBV3-1 (or the pseudogene TRBV3-2) and TRBJ1-6; 7 nucleotides agree with TRBD1. CDR3 length: 15 amino acids. Germline lookup yields CDR1 LGHDT and CDR2 YNNKEL (reference sequence). After removal of 4 bases from V and 7 bases from J, the junction contained 7 bases not matched to a gene. The CDR3 here is CASSRYGQENSPLHF. DNA for the CDR3: TGTGCCAGCAGCCGCTACGGACAGGAAAATTCACCCCTCCACTTT.

V usage is TRBV27 and J usage is TRBJ2-1; TRBD2 aligns across 11 bases. Unmatched junction bases numbered 2, after V lost 3 bases and J lost 4 bases. Germline loops: CDR1 MNHEY, CDR2 SMNVEV (reference sequence). This CDR3 is built from 15 residues. CDR3 in DNA: TGTGCCAGCAGTTTCGGACTAGCGGGTTACAATGAGCAGTTCTTC. It specifies CASSFGLAGYNEQFF.

On this clone itself: The sample carries other DNA sequences with the same CDR3. The rearrangement uses TRBV7-8 and TRBJ2-7, with TRBD1 matching 8 bases. Losses at the gene ends were 1 base for V and 0 bases for J; bases not matched to a gene: 2. The CDR3 is 15 residues long. Germline values: CDR1 SGHVS, CDR2 FQNEAQ. CDR3 sequence: CASSLGQGPSYEQYF. The CDR3 DNA is TGTGCCAGCAGCTTAGGACAGGGGCCCTCCTACGAGCAGTACTTC.

Here the CDR3 reads CAWSLQGVRQPQHF. CDR3 DNA: TGTGCCTGGAGTCTTCAGGGGGTGAGGCAGCCCCAGCATTTT. The gene calls are TRBV30 and TRBJ1-5; 7 positions match TRBD1. This CDR3 contains 14 residues. Trimming removed 2 bases from V and 7 bases from J; junction bases left unmatched: 8. From germline, CDR1 is GTSNPN and CDR2 SVGIG (reference sequence).

This clone was seen once. V is TRBV6-5 and J is TRBJ2-5; TRBD1 aligns across 8 bases. The V segment lost 5 bases and the J segment 9 bases; nucleotides outside the gene matches: 8. This CDR3 comprises 13 residues. The germline V gene has CDR1 MNHEY and CDR2 SVGAGI. As DNA, the CDR3 is TGTGCCAGCAGTCAGACAGGGGTTTCGTCCCAGTACTTC. Translating gives CASSQTGVSSQYF.